This T cell receptor (beta chain) is drawn from a study of T cells in Graves' hyperthyroidism and ophthalmopathy. Trimming left V 6 bases short and J 0 bases short, with 9 bases between. This CDR3 contains 14 residues. In germline, CDR1 is SNHLY, CDR2 FYNNEI. Not enrolled were patients with uncontrolled infection, other autoimmune disease, pregnancy or lactation. Diagnoses were made from clinical symptoms, serum measures (thyroxine and TRAb), thyroid ultrasound and orbital computed tomography. The investigators amplified TCR beta CDR3 regions from RNA transcripts. The primer set for the first-round RT-PCR of the TCR CDR3 was HTBI. One entry per CDR3 protein results from TCRdb running MiXCR on the multiplex PCR reads. The data contain hundreds of thousands of distinct CDR3 sequences, roughly 46% of them seen just once; the ten biggest clones take up nearly 8.5%. This clonotype was recorded many times.

The V gene is TRBV2, the J gene TRBJ1-5; D is possibly TRBD1 (6 bases). The specimen was peripheral blood or thyroid tissue (not recorded which). The TCR was taken from a woman under 30 with Graves' hyperthyroidism. Here the CDR3 reads CASRDSYSNQPQHF. CDR3 coding DNA: TGTGCCAGCAGGGACAGTTATAGCAATCAGCCCCAGCATTTT.